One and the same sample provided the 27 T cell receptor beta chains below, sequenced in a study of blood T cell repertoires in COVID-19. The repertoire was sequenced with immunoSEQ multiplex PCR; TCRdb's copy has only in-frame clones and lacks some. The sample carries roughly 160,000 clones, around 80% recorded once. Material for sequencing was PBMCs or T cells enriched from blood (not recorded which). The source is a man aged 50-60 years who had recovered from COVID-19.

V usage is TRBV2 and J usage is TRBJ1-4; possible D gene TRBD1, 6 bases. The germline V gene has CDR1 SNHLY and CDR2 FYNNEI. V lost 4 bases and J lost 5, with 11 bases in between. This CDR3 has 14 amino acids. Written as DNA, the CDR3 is TGTGCCAGCAGTGTTAGGCAGGGGAATGAAAAACTGTTTTTT. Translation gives CASSVRQGNEKLFF. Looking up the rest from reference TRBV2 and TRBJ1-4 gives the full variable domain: EPEVTQTPSHQVTQMGQEVILRCVPISNHLYFYWYRQILGQKVEFLVSFYNNEISEKSEIFDDQFSVERPDGSNFTLKIRSTKLEDSAMYFCASSVRQGNEKLFFGSGTQLSVL.

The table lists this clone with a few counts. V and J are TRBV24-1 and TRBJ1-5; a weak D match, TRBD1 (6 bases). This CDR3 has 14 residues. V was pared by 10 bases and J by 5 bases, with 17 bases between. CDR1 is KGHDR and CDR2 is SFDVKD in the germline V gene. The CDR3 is CATGEGGIDQPQHF. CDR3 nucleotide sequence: TGTGCCACAGGGGAGGGGGGTATCGATCAGCCCCAGCATTTT.

Here the CDR3 reads CASSLASGRAQETQYF. In nucleotides, the CDR3 is TGTGCCAGCAGTTTGGCTAGCGGGAGGGCCCAAGAGACCCAGTACTTC. The chain employs TRBV28 and TRBJ2-5; 12 nucleotides line up with TRBD2. CDR1 and CDR2 (germline): MDHEN, SYDVKM. This CDR3 region has 16 residues. V shed 3 bases, J shed 1 base, and the junction held 3 bases outside the gene matches.

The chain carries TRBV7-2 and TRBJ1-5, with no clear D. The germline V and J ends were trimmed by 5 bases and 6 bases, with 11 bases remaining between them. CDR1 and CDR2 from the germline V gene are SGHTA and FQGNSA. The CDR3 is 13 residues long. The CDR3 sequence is CASSPVNSQPQHF. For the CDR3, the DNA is TGTGCCAGCAGCCCCGTTAACTCTCAGCCCCAGCATTTT.

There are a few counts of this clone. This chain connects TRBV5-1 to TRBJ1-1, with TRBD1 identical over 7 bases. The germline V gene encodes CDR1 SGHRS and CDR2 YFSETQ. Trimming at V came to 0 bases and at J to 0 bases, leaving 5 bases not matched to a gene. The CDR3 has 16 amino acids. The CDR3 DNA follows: TGCGCCAGCAGCTTGGTCTCGGACAGGTTGAACACTGAAGCTTTCTTT. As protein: CASSLVSDRLNTEAFF.

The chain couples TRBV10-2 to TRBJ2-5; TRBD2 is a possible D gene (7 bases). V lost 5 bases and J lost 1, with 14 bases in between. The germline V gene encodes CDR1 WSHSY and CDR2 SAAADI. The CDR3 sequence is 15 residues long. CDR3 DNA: TGCGCCAGCAGTCGGGCGGGGGCCAGCCAAGAGACCCAGTACTTC. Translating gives CASSRAGASQETQYF.

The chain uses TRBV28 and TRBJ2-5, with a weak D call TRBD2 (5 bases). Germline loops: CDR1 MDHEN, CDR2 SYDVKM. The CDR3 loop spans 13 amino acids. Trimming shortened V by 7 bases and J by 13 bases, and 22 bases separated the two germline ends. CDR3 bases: TGTGCCAGCACCGACGCCGCGGGCCGCCACTTGTACTTC. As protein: CASTDAAGRHLYF.

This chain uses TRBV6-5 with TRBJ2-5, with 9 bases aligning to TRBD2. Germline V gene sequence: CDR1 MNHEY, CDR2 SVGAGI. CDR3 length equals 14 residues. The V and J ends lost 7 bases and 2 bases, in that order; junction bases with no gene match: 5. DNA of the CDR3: TGTGCCAGCACTCCGACTAGCGGACAAGAGACCCAGTACTTC. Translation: CASTPTSGQETQYF.

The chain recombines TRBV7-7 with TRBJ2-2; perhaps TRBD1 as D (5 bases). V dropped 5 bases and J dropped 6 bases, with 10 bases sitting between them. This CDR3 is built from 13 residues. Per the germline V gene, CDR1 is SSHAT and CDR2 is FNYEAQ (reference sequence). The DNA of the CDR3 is TGTGCCAGCAGCGGACCAGGGCCCGGGGAGCTGTTTTTT. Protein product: CASSGPGPGELFF.

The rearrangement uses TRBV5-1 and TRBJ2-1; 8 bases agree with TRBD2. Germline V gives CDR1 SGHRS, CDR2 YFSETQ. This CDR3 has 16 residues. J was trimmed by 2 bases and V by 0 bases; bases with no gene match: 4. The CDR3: CASSLGAGRAYNEQFF. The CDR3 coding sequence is TGCGCCAGCAGCTTGGGGGCCGGGAGGGCCTACAATGAGCAGTTCTTC.

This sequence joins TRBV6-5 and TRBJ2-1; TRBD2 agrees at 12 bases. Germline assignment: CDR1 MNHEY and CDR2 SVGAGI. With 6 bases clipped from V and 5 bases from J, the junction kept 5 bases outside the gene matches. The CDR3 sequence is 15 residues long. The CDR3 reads CASSLGLAGNNEQFF. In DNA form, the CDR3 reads TGTGCCAGCAGCCTGGGACTAGCGGGTAACAATGAGCAGTTCTTC.

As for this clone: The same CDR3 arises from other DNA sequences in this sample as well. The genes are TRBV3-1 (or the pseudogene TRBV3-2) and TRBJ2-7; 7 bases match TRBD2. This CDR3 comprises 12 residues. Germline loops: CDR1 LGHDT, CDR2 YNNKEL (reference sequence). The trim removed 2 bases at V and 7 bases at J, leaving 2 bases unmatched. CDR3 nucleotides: TGTGCCAGCAGCCAATCGGGGGGTGAGCAGTACTTC. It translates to CASSQSGGEQYF.

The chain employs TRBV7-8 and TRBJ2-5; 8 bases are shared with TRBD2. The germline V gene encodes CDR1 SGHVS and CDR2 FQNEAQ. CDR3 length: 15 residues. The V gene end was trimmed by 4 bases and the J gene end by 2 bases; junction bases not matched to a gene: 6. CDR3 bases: TGTGCCAGCAGCTCGGGGGGGACGGAACAAGAGACCCAGTACTTC. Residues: CASSSGGTEQETQYF.

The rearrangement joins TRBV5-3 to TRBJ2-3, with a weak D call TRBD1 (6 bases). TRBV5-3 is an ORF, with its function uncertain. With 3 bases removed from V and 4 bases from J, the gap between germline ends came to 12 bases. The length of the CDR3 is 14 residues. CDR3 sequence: CARSSRGPADTQYF. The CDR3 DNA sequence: TGTGCCAGAAGCTCCAGGGGTCCTGCAGATACGCAGTATTTT.

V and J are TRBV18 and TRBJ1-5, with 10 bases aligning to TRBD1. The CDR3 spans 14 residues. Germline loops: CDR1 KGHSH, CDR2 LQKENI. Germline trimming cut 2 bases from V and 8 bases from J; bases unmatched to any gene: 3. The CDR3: CASSPGTGDKPQHF. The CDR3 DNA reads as TGTGCCAGCTCACCAGGGACAGGGGATAAGCCCCAGCATTTT. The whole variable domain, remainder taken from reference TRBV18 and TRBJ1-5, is NAGVMQNPRHLVRRRGQEARLRCSPMKGHSHVYWYRQLPEEGLKFMVYLQKENIIDESGMPKERFSAEFPKEGPSILRIQQVVRGDSAAYFCASSPGTGDKPQHFGDGTRLSIL.

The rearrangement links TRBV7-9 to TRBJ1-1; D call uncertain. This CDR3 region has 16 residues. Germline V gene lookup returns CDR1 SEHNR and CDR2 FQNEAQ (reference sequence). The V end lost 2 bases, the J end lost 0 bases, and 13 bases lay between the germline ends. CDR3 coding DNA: TGTGCCAGCAGCTTATTTCGGGTGGCTATGAACACTGAAGCTTTCTTT. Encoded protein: CASSLFRVAMNTEAFF.

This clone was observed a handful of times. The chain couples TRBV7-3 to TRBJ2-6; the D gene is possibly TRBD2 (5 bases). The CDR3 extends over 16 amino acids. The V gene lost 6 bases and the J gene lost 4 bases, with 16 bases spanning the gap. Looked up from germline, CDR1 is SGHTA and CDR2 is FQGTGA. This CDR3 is CASRPGGGGGANVLTF. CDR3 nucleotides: TGTGCCAGCAGACCGGGTGGAGGAGGCGGGGCCAACGTCCTGACTTTC.

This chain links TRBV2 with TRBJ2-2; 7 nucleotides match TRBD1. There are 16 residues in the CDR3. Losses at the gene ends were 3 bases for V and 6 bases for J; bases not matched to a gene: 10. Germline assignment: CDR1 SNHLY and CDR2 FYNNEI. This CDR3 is CASSEATGDVAGELFF. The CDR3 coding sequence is TGTGCCAGCAGTGAGGCTACAGGGGATGTCGCCGGGGAGCTGTTTTTT.

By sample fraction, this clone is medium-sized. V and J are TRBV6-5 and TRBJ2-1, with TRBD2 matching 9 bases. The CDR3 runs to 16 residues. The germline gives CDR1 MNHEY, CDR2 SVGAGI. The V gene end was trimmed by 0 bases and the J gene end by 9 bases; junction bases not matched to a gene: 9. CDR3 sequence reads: CASSYSWSSGTREQFF. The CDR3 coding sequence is TGTGCCAGCAGTTACTCGTGGTCTAGCGGGACTCGTGAGCAGTTCTTC.

CDR3 bases: TGCGCCAGCCGAGACCGGGACAGGGGCTACGAGCAGTACTTC. It translates to CASRDRDRGYEQYF. The V and J genes are TRBV10-2 and TRBJ2-7; the match to TRBD1 covers 10 bases. With V trimmed by 8 bases and J by 3 bases, 7 bases remained unmatched. The CDR3 spans 14 residues. Germline V gene data show CDR1 as WSHSY and CDR2 as SAAADI.

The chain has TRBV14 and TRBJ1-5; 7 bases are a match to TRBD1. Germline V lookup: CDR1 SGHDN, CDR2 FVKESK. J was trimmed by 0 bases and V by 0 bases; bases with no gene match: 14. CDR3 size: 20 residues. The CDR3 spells CASSQDRGAPRLNSNQPQHF. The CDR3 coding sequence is TGTGCCAGCAGCCAAGACAGGGGGGCCCCCCGGCTTAATAGCAATCAGCCCCAGCATTTT.

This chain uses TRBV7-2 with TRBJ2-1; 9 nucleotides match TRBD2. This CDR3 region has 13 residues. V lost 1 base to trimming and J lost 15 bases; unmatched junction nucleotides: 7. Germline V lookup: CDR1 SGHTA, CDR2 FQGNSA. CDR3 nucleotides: TGTGCCAGCAGCTTAGTGCTCGGGACTAGCCTGTTCTTC. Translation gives CASSLVLGTSLFF.

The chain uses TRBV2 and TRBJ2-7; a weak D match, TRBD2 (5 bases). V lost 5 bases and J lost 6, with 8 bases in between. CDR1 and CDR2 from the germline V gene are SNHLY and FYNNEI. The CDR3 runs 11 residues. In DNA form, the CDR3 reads TGTGCCAGCAGTTTCCTAGCCGAGCAGTACTTC. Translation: CASSFLAEQYF.

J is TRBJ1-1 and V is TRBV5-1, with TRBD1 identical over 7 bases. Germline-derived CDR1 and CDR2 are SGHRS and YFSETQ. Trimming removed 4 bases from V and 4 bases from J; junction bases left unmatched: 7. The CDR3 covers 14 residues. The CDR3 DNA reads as TGCGCCAGCAGCAATGGGGCAGGGGGCACTGAAGCTTTCTTT. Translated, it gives CASSNGAGGTEAFF.

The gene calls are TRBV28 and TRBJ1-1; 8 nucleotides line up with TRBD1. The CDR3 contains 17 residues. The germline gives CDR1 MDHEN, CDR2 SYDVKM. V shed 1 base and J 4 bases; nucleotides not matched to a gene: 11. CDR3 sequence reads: CASSLLGQGALVTEAFF. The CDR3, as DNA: TGTGCCAGCAGTTTATTAGGGCAGGGGGCGCTGGTCACTGAAGCTTTCTTT.

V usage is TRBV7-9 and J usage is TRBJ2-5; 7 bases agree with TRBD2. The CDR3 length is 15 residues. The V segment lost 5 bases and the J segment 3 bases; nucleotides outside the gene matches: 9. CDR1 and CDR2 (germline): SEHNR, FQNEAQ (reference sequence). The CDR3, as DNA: TGTGCCAGCAGCCCCAGCGGGACCAGAAAAGAGACCCAGTACTTC. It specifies CASSPSGTRKETQYF.

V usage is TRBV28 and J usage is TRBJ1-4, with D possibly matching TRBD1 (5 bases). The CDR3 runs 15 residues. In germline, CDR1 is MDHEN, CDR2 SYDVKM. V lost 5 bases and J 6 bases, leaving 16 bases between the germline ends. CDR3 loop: CASSPGDRRHEKLFF. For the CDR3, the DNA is TGTGCCAGCAGTCCGGGGGACCGACGGCATGAAAAACTGTTTTTT. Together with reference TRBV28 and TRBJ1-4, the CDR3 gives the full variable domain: DVKVTQSSRYLVKRTGEKVFLECVQDMDHENMFWYRQDPGLGLRLIYFSYDVKMKEKGDIPEGYSVSREKKERFSLILESASTNQTSMYLCASSPGDRRHEKLFFGSGTQLSVL.